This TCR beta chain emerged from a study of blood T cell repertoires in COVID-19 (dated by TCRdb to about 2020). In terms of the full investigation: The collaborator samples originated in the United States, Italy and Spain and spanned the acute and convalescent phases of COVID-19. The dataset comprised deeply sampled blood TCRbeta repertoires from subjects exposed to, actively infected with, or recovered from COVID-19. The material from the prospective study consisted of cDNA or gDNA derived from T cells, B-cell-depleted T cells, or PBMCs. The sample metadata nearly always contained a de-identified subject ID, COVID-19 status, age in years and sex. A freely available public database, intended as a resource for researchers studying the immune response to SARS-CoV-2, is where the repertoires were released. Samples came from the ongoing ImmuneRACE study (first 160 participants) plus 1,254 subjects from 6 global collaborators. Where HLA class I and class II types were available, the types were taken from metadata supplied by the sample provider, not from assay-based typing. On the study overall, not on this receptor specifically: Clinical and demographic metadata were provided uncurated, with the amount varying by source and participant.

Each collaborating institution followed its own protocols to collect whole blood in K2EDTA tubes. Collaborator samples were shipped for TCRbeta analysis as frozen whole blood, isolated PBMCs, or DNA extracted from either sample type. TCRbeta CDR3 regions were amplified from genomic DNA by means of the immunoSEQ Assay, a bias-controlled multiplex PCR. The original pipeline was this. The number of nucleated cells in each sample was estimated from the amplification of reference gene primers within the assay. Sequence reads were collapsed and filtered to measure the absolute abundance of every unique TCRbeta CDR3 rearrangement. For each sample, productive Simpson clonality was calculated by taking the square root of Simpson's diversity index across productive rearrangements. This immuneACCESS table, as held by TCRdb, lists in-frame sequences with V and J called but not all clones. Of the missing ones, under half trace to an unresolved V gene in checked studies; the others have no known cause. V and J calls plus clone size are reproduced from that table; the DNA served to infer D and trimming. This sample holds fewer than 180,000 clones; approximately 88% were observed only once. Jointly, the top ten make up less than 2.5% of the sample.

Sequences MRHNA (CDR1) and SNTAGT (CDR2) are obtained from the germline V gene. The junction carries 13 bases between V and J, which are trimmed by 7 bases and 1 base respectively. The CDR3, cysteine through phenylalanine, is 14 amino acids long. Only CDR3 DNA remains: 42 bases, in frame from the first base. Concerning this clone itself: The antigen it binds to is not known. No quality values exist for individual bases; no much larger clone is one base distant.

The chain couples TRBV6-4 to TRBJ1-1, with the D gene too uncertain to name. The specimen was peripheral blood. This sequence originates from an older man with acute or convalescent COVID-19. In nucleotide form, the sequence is TGTGCCAGCACCCCAATACAGAGGAACACTGAAGCTTTCTTT. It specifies CASTPIQRNTEAFF.